This entry lists 3 T cell receptor beta chains sequenced from one sample in a study of brain T cells in children with intractable seizures. Sequencing was performed with immunoSEQ multiplex PCR; in TCRdb, only in-frame clones are kept and a portion is missing. Among 110,000 or so clones listed, 90% to 95% were seen once. The sample here was peripheral blood, taken at surgery. The receptor source for this set is a boy under two years old with hemimegalencephaly and intractable seizures.

V is TRBV20-1 and J is TRBJ2-5, with no clear D. Germline loops: CDR1 DFQATT, CDR2 SNEGSKA (reference sequence). V lost 3 bases and J lost 5, with 7 bases in between. The CDR3 totals 11 residues. DNA of the CDR3: TGCAGTGCTAGTTCACCTGAGACCCAGTACTTC. Translation: CSASSPETQYF.

The chain couples TRBV28 to TRBJ2-2; the D is unclear. Trimming stripped 2 bases from V and 3 bases from J, with 19 bases between. This CDR3 has 18 residues. Per the germline V gene, CDR1 is MDHEN and CDR2 is SYDVKM. CDR3 DNA sequence: TGTGCCAGCAGTTTAGGTCTCCCCGACCCGCGATACACCGGGGAGCTGTTTTTT. This encodes CASSLGLPDPRYTGELFF.

The chain carries TRBV10-1 and TRBJ1-5, with 9 bases aligning to TRBD1. The V gene's germline CDR1 is WNHNN and CDR2 SYGVQD (reference sequence). V was clipped by 6 bases and J by 5 bases; unmatched bases: 14. The CDR3 has 17 amino acids. The CDR3 DNA sequence: TGCGCCAGCAGGGAGAAAGCCACCCGGACAGGGGATCAGCCCCAGCATTTT. It yields the protein CASREKATRTGDQPQHF.